Sequencing of this T cell receptor (beta chain) was carried out in a study of T cells after yellow fever vaccination. UMIs and a universal primer site were added when TCR cDNA was made by 5'RACE template switching. MiXCR, run by TCRdb on the 5' RACE reads, gives a single entry per CDR3 protein. There are about 170,000 distinct CDR3 sequences in the sample; 11% occur only once, and less than 40% lies in the top ten. The CDR3 runs to 15 residues. The junction had 7 bases not matched to a gene; V was cut back by 4 bases and J by 5 bases. The germline gives CDR1 KGHDR, CDR2 SFDVKD. Study-level points and caveats: From the bulk population, abundant clonotypes could contaminate and appear within FACS-sorted repertoires. Post-booster repertoires contained most primary-vaccination clones again (almost 97% CD4, roughly 90% CD8).

On this clonotype: Its antigen is not known.

The sequence was collected from a young man who received the YFV17D yellow fever vaccine. Sequencing was performed on CD8+ T cells sorted from PBMCs, taken 15 days after the yellow fever booster vaccination. The gene calls are TRBV24-1 and TRBJ2-5, with 9 nucleotides matching TRBD1. CDR3 sequence reads: CATSEGTGGEETQYF. CDR3 nucleotides: TGTGCCACCAGTGAGGGAACAGGGGGCGAGGAGACCCAGTACTTC.